Presented here are 31 T cell receptor beta chains from one specimen sequenced in a study of blood T cell repertoires in COVID-19. Repertoires were generated with immunoSEQ multiplex PCR, while TCRdb's copy carries only in-frame clones and drops some. The sample gives roughly 260,000 clones, about 89% of which show up once; 8.5% to 10% is in the top ten. Input material: peripheral blood. These receptors were collected from a middle-aged man who had recovered from COVID-19.

The V and J genes are TRBV10-1 and TRBJ1-4; 8 positions agree with TRBD1. J was trimmed by 2 bases and V by 5 bases; bases with no gene match: 13. The CDR3 is 18 residues long. Germline V gene sequence: CDR1 WNHNN, CDR2 SYGVQD (reference sequence). For the CDR3, the DNA is TGCGCCAGCAGTTCTCGGCAGGGGGCGTGGAGGACTAATGAAAAACTGTTTTTT. Protein: CASSSRQGAWRTNEKLFF.

The V and J genes are TRBV5-1 and TRBJ2-3; 7 positions agree with TRBD1. CDR3 length: 15 residues. Losses at the gene ends were 4 bases for V and 6 bases for J; bases not matched to a gene: 11. Germline V gives CDR1 SGHRS, CDR2 YFSETQ. This CDR3 reads CASSPGQRTSDTQYF. The CDR3 nucleotides read TGCGCCAGCAGCCCGGGACAGCGAACATCGGATACGCAGTATTTT.

This clone was detected a few times. The chain has TRBV6-2 or TRBV6-3 and TRBJ2-1; 10 bases line up with TRBD2. This CDR3 has 15 amino acids. Trimming removed 0 bases from V and 7 bases from J; junction bases left unmatched: 3. Germline V gene sequence: CDR1 MNHEY, CDR2 SVGEGT. CDR3 nucleotides: TGTGCCAGCAGTTACTCGGGAGCGGGGGGGAATGAGCAGTTCTTC. It codes for CASSYSGAGGNEQFF.

The V gene is TRBV5-1, the J gene TRBJ2-1; tentatively, D is TRBD1 (5 bases). Per germline, CDR1 SGHRS and CDR2 YFSETQ. The length of the CDR3 is 14 residues. V was trimmed by 4 bases and J by 9 bases, leaving 17 bases between them. This CDR3 reads CASSAGRVESEQFF. The CDR3 coding sequence is TGCGCCAGCAGCGCAGGCAGGGTTGAGAGTGAGCAGTTCTTC.

This clone has a handful of counts. The chain couples TRBV7-9 to TRBJ2-1; 13 bases match TRBD2. Trimming at V came to 1 base and at J to 3 bases, leaving 6 bases not matched to a gene. The germline CDR1 and CDR2 sequences are SEHNR and FQNEAQ (reference sequence). This CDR3 is 18 amino acids long. The CDR3 here is CASSLGLAGGRDYNEQFF. CDR3 nucleotide sequence: TGTGCCAGCAGCTTAGGACTAGCGGGGGGACGTGACTACAATGAGCAGTTCTTC.

CDR3 DNA sequence: TGTGCCAGCAGCGTAGGCGCAGCAGGTGCCGGAAACACCATATATTTT. It specifies CASSVGAAGAGNTIYF. This chain joins TRBV9 and TRBJ1-3; D not certain. The CDR3 is 16 amino acids. V lost 0 bases and J 4 bases, leaving 14 bases between the germline ends. Germline values: CDR1 SGDLS, CDR2 YYNGEE.

The CDR3 reads CASSVRNRGDEQYF. In nucleotides, the CDR3 is TGTGCCAGCAGCGTTAGGAACAGGGGCGACGAGCAGTACTTC. This chain uses TRBV9 with TRBJ2-7; the match to TRBD1 covers 7 bases. J lost 5 bases, V lost 2 bases, and 7 bases had no gene match. CDR1 is SGDLS and CDR2 is YYNGEE in the germline V gene. This CDR3 has 14 residues. Full variable domain (outside the CDR3, taken from reference TRBV9 and TRBJ2-7): DSGVTQTPKHLITATGQRVTLRCSPRSGDLSVYWYQQSLDQGLQFLIQYYNGEERAKGNILERFSAQQFPDLHSELNLSSLELGDSALYFCASSVRNRGDEQYFGPGTRLTVT.

The chain combines TRBV27 with TRBJ1-1; TRBD1 is a possible D gene (5 bases). Trimming shortened V by 6 bases and J by 1 base, and 27 bases separated the two germline ends. This CDR3 has 19 amino acids. The germline V gene has CDR1 MNHEY and CDR2 SMNVEV (reference sequence). The CDR3: CASSPGPTDRRGKNTEAFF. The CDR3 DNA reads TGTGCCAGCAGCCCCGGACCTACCGACAGAAGGGGAAAGAACACTGAAGCTTTCTTT.

The chain joins TRBV9 to TRBJ2-3, with D uncertain. Per germline, CDR1 SGDLS and CDR2 YYNGEE. With 0 bases removed from V and 4 bases from J, the gap between germline ends came to 9 bases. The CDR3 covers 14 residues. CDR3 in DNA: TGTGCCAGCAGCGTAGGGCTAGAACCAGATACGCAGTATTTT. As protein: CASSVGLEPDTQYF.

V usage is TRBV4-1 and J usage is TRBJ1-1, with 8 bases identical to TRBD1. The CDR3 runs to 17 residues. Per the germline V gene, CDR1 is MGHRA and CDR2 is YSYEKL. Unmatched junction bases numbered 7, after V lost 1 base and J lost 0 bases. CDR3 loop: CASSQVRRTGLNTEAFF. CDR3 DNA: TGCGCCAGCAGCCAAGTCCGGAGGACAGGGCTGAACACTGAAGCTTTCTTT.

The chain has TRBV29-1 and TRBJ2-5; D is undetermined. The length of the CDR3 is 11 residues. V was trimmed by 6 bases and J by 5 bases, leaving 10 bases between them. The germline CDR1 and CDR2 sequences are SQVTM and ANQGSEA. The CDR3 is CSVVLIETQYF. In DNA form, the CDR3 reads TGCAGCGTCGTTCTAATCGAGACCCAGTACTTC. Full variable domain (outside the CDR3, taken from reference TRBV29-1 and TRBJ2-5): SAVISQKPSRDICQRGTSLTIQCQVDSQVTMMFWYRQQPGQSLTLIATANQGSEATYESGFVIDKFPISRPNLTFSTLTVSNMSPEDSSIYLCSVVLIETQYFGPGTRLLVL.

In nucleotides, the CDR3 is TGTGCCAGCAGCCCCATAGCGGGATCTTCCTACAATGAGCAGTTCTTC. It is translated as CASSPIAGSSYNEQFF. V gene TRBV5-6 combines with J gene TRBJ2-1; 8 bases map to TRBD2. The ends lost 4 bases at V and 1 base at J; junction bases unmatched: 7. This CDR3 has 16 amino acids. Germline V gene sequence: CDR1 SGHDT, CDR2 YYEEEE.

J is TRBJ1-1 and V is TRBV5-1; 7 positions match TRBD1. CDR3 length: 14 amino acids. The V and J ends lost 6 bases and 0 bases, in that order; junction bases with no gene match: 5. Germline assignment: CDR1 SGHRS and CDR2 YFSETQ. CDR3 DNA sequence: TGCGCCAGCAAGGGACAGCCTATGAACACTGAAGCTTTCTTT. Residues: CASKGQPMNTEAFF.

This clone came up once. The J gene is TRBJ2-1, the V gene TRBV4-2; 8 nucleotides agree with TRBD2. Germline assignment: CDR1 LGHNA and CDR2 YNFKEQ. V lost 3 bases, J lost 3 bases, and 10 bases stayed unmatched. This CDR3 contains 17 residues. CDR3 sequence: CASSQSSGLAGYNEQFF. In DNA, the CDR3 is TGTGCCAGCAGCCAGTCCTCAGGACTAGCAGGCTACAATGAGCAGTTCTTC.

The chain combines TRBV9 with TRBJ1-1; possible D gene TRBD1, 5 bases. Trimming shortened V by 0 bases and J by 5 bases, and 17 bases separated the two germline ends. Germline V gene data show CDR1 as SGDLS and CDR2 as YYNGEE. The CDR3 is 16 residues long. Written as DNA, the CDR3 is TGTGCCAGCAGCGTAGATGAAAGGGCCCGGGGGACTGAAGCTTTCTTT. Protein product: CASSVDERARGTEAFF.

J is TRBJ2-4 and V is TRBV6-2 or TRBV6-3, with D possibly matching TRBD2 (6 bases). CDR3 length: 13 residues. CDR1 and CDR2 from the germline V gene are MNHEY and SVGEGT. V shed 4 bases and J shed 7 bases, with 11 bases lying between them. CDR3 amino acids: CASSSTRTNIQYF. The CDR3 DNA sequence: TGTGCCAGCAGTTCGACTAGAACGAACATTCAGTACTTC.

The chain uses TRBV18 and TRBJ1-1; D unclear. Germline V gene data show CDR1 as KGHSH and CDR2 as LQKENI. Trimming pared 3 bases from V and 1 base from J, leaving 9 bases between. The CDR3 extends over 14 amino acids. The CDR3 coding sequence is TGTGCCAGCTCACCTCAAGGAGGGAACACTGAAGCTTTCTTT. This sequence encodes CASSPQGGNTEAFF.

This chain joins TRBV7-6 and TRBJ2-2, with 7 nucleotides matching TRBD1. This CDR3 spans 16 amino acids. Germline V gives CDR1 SGHVS, CDR2 FNYEAQ. J lost 5 bases, V lost 4 bases, and 10 bases had no gene match. The CDR3 DNA follows: TGTGCCAGCAGCTCCGACAGGGCCCCGATGACCGGGGAGCTGTTTTTT. Its translation is CASSSDRAPMTGELFF. Combining the CDR3 with reference TRBV7-6 and TRBJ2-2 gives the whole variable domain GAGVSQSPRYKVTKRGQDVALRCDPISGHVSLYWYRQALGQGPEFLTYFNYEAQQDKSGLPNDRFSAERPEGSISTLTIQRTEQRDSAMYRCASSSDRAPMTGELFFGEGSRLTVL.

For the CDR3, the DNA is TGTGCCAGCAGCTTAGGAGTTGGCGGAGCCACAGATACGCAGTATTTT. Translated, it gives CASSLGVGGATDTQYF. V and J are TRBV7-6 and TRBJ2-3, with no clear D. V lost 1 base, J lost 2 bases, and 13 bases lay in between. Germline assignment: CDR1 SGHVS and CDR2 FNYEAQ. The CDR3 length is 16 residues.

This clone was picked up one time. The chain uses TRBV6-2 or TRBV6-3 and TRBJ1-5; no firm D call. Germline CDR1 reads MNHEY; CDR2 reads SVGEGT. CDR3 size: 15 residues. V lost 2 bases to trimming and J lost 0 bases, with 8 bases between them. CDR3 loop: CASSYKSFSNQPQHF. DNA of the CDR3: TGTGCCAGCAGTTACAAGAGCTTTAGCAATCAGCCCCAGCATTTT.

This rearrangement joins TRBV4-1 to TRBJ2-5; tentatively, D is TRBD2 (6 bases). The germline CDR1 and CDR2 sequences are MGHRA and YSYEKL. This CDR3 comprises 16 residues. V was pared by 0 bases and J by 4 bases, with 15 bases between. CDR3 DNA: TGCGCCAGCAGCCAAGATGGGGGGTCCGGTGGAGAGACCCAGTACTTC. Protein product: CASSQDGGSGGETQYF.

The table lists this clone with a few counts. V and J are TRBV11-2 and TRBJ1-3; D remains unclear. Germline lookup yields CDR1 SGHAT and CDR2 FQNNGV. The CDR3 has 15 amino acids. V lost 5 bases, J lost 4 bases, and 15 bases lay in between. CDR3 sequence: CASSPSRVRGNTIYF. The CDR3 region has the DNA TGTGCCAGCAGCCCCTCGAGGGTTAGGGGAAACACCATATATTTT. The full variable domain, completed using reference TRBV11-2 and TRBJ1-3, is EAGVAQSPRYKIIEKRQSVAFWCNPISGHATLYWYQQILGQGPKLLIQFQNNGVVDDSQLPKDRFSAERLKGVDSTLKIQPAKLEDSAVYLCASSPSRVRGNTIYFGEGSWLTVV.

This chain joins TRBV5-1 and TRBJ1-3; weak D call: TRBD1 (5 bases). The CDR3 is made up of 16 amino acids. Per germline, CDR1 SGHRS and CDR2 YFSETQ. V was trimmed by 4 bases and J by 0 bases, leaving 14 bases between them. CDR3 sequence (DNA): TGCGCCAGCAGCCTAACAGGCCCCTACTCTGGAAACACCATATATTTT. This translates into CASSLTGPYSGNTIYF.

The gene calls are TRBV6-5 and TRBJ2-7, with D unclear. CDR3 length: 15 residues. The V and J ends lost 0 bases and 0 bases respectively, with 9 bases between them. From germline, CDR1 is MNHEY and CDR2 SVGAGI. For the CDR3, the DNA is TGTGCCAGCAGTTACTCGATGCGGAGCTCCTACGAGCAGTACTTC. Its protein is CASSYSMRSSYEQYF.

The chain recombines TRBV19 with TRBJ2-5, with D possibly matching TRBD2 (5 bases). The CDR3 is 13 amino acids. The germline V gene has CDR1 LNHDA and CDR2 SQIVND (reference sequence). With 10 bases removed from V and 0 bases from J, the gap between germline ends came to 12 bases. The CDR3 reads CATRRRYQETQYF. The CDR3 DNA reads as TGTGCCACACGGAGGAGGTACCAAGAGACCCAGTACTTC.

The chain joins TRBV6-2 or TRBV6-3 to TRBJ2-1; 7 bases are shared with TRBD1. The CDR3 is 16 amino acids. V trimming: 7 bases; J trimming: 1 base; junction bases outside the gene matches: 10. Germline V lookup: CDR1 MNHEY, CDR2 SVGEGT. CDR3 sequence reads: CASTPPGQVSYNEQFF. The CDR3 nucleotides read TGTGCCAGCACCCCACCCGGACAGGTTTCCTACAATGAGCAGTTCTTC.

The chain carries TRBV10-3 and TRBJ1-1; possible D gene TRBD1, 6 bases. CDR3 length equals 12 residues. Germline CDR1 is ENHRY and CDR2 is SYGVKD. The V end lost 10 bases, the J end lost 11 bases, and 20 bases lay between the germline ends. The CDR3 sequence is CATSRGGSGAFF. CDR3 bases: TGTGCCACCTCCCGGGGGGGCTCGGGTGCTTTCTTT.

This clone was observed a single time. The V gene is TRBV5-6, the J gene TRBJ2-5, with 11 bases fitting TRBD2. The CDR3 length is 15 residues. Trimming cost V 4 bases and J 5 bases; bases outside gene matches: 7. Per germline, CDR1 SGHDT and CDR2 YYEEEE. CDR3 loop: CASSTLAGGRETQYF. CDR3 in DNA: TGTGCCAGCAGCACCCTAGCGGGAGGTAGGGAGACCCAGTACTTC.

V gene TRBV6-4 combines with J gene TRBJ1-2; D remains unclear. This CDR3 comprises 12 residues. Germline V CDR1 and CDR2: MRHNA, SNTAGT. V was pared by 2 bases and J by 5 bases, with 6 bases between. The CDR3 region is CASSDAGYGYTF. DNA for the CDR3: TGTGCCAGCAGTGACGCAGGATATGGCTACACCTTC.

The DNA of the CDR3 is TGTGCCAGCAGCGCGACCCAGGGGTTACTGAACACTGAAGCTTTCTTT. It is translated as CASSATQGLLNTEAFF. The chain is built from TRBV9 and TRBJ1-1; maybe TRBD1 (6 bases). The germline gives CDR1 SGDLS, CDR2 YYNGEE. V was pared by 3 bases and J by 0 bases, with 15 bases between. The CDR3 extends over 16 amino acids.

The chain has TRBV6-2 or TRBV6-3 and TRBJ2-3; D perhaps matches TRBD2 (6 bases). Germline assignment: CDR1 MNHEY and CDR2 SVGEGT. The CDR3 totals 17 residues. V was cut by 2 bases and J by 4 bases, with 19 bases left in between. CDR3 protein: CASSYPSLKRAADTQYF. Here the CDR3 DNA reads TGTGCCAGCAGTTACCCCTCCCTAAAGCGGGCAGCAGATACGCAGTATTTT.